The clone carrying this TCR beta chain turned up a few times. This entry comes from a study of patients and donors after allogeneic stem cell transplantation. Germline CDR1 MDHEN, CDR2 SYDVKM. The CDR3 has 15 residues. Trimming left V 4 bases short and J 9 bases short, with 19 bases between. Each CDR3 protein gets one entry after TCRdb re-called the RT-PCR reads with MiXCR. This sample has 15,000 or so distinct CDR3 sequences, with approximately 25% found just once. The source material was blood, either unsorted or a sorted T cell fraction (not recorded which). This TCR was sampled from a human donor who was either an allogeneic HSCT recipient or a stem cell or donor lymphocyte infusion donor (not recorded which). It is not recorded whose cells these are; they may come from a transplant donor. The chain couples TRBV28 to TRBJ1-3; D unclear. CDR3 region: CASSYRTTSWITIYF. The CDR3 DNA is TGTGCCAGCAGTTATAGGACGACATCTTGGATCACCATATATTTT.